This T cell receptor beta chain was captured in a study of regulatory T cells in long-lasting Graves disease. Time point defined: newly diagnosed GD, antithyroid drugs for less than 3 months. RNA isolated from PBMCs was used to make the TCR library. This clonotype was detected ten times or more. iRepertoire HTBI primers and Arm-PCR of CDR3 regions built TCR beta libraries. Study processing details: Across all samples, roughly 62 TRBV segments and around 14 TRBJ segments were identified. TCRdb re-derived calls from the multiplex PCR reads in MiXCR, one entry per CDR3 protein. The V and J calls were determined by TCRdb, not by the authors. The sample shows approximately 480,000 distinct CDR3 sequences, around 16% of them seen only once. V was pared by 5 bases and J by 11 bases, with 12 bases of the junction left unmatched. This CDR3 is 14 amino acids long. A further study also used this sample, focusing on T cells in Graves' hyperthyroidism and ophthalmopathy. Per that paper: From stable hyperthyroidism, ophthalmopathy was set apart by a 13 V-J model.

Sequencing used peripheral blood mononuclear cells (PBMCs), obtained at new diagnosis, from a patient treated with antithyroid drugs. The source of this sequence is a man in his forties with Graves disease. The chain combines TRBV12-3 or TRBV12-4 with TRBJ1-5; 7 bases are a match to TRBD1. CDR3 nucleotides: TGTGCCAGCAGTCCGGGGGGTGGGCAGGGGGCCCAGCATTTT. Residues: CASSPGGGQGAQHF.